Listed below are T cell receptor beta chains from one sample, sequenced in a study of blood T cell repertoires in COVID-19. The method was immunoSEQ multiplex PCR; TCRdb's version includes in-frame clones alone and lacks a portion of them. Among under 450,000 clones, 70% to 85% were seen once, and the ten largest hold 1.1%. What was sequenced was peripheral blood. The receptor source for this set is a human donor with acute or convalescent COVID-19. The donor label of this sample is uncertain. CDR3s include the opening cysteine and the closing phenylalanine or tryptophan. The D gene is left open where the match is weak. Expanded clones get a size class; other rows say once, few or many, or leave the size out.

v_gene	j_gene	len	abundance	d_gene	CDR3nt	CDR3aa
TRBV6-6	TRBJ1-2	12	-	-	TGTGCCGGCCACAGGAGTTCCTATGGCTACACCTTC	CAGHRSSYGYTF
TRBV5-4	TRBJ1-1	16	-	TRBD1	TGTGCCAGCAGCTTGGCCTCCGAGGACAGGGGGCGCGAAGCTTTCTTT	CASSLASEDRGREAFF
TRBV25-1	TRBJ1-6	14	once	TRBD1	TGTGCCAGCAGTGAATTGGGACAGGGTTTAACCCTCCACTTT	CASSELGQGLTLHF
TRBV5-1	TRBJ2-1	14	once	-	TGCGCCAGCAGCGGGGAAGCGGCTTACAATGAGCAGTTCTTC	CASSGEAAYNEQFF
TRBV3-1/TRBV3-2	TRBJ2-1	16	-	-	TGTGCCAGCAGCCGGGCAAGGCAGAGCTCCTACAATGAGCAGTTCTTC	CASSRARQSSYNEQFF
TRBV20-1	TRBJ1-3	13	-	-	TGCAGTGCTAGTTTTCCAGCTGGAAACACCATATATTTT	CSASFPAGNTIYF
TRBV4-1	TRBJ1-6	14	-	-	TGCGCCAGCAGCCAAGCTCTTACAGGGATAGCCCTCCACTTT	CASSQALTGIALHF
TRBV27	TRBJ2-1	16	-	TRBD2	TGTGCCAGCAGGCGCACTAGCGGGGCAAACACGGAGGTGCAGTTCTTC	CASRRTSGANTEVQFF
TRBV5-1	TRBJ2-7	13	-	-	TGCGCCAGCAGCTTTGCCAGGGACTACGAGCAGTACTTC	CASSFARDYEQYF
TRBV5-1	TRBJ2-3	16	once	-	TGCGCCAGCAGCTTTACCTTGGGGGGGGGCCCAGATACGCAGTATTTT	CASSFTLGGGPDTQYF
TRBV6-5	TRBJ1-6	16	few	-	TGTGCCAGCAGTTACTCTGGCCGGGTGTATAATTCACCCCTCCACTTT	CASSYSGRVYNSPLHF
TRBV12-3/TRBV12-4	TRBJ2-7	13	-	TRBD1	TGTGCCAGCAGTTTACGACAGGGGTGGGAGCAGTACTTC	CASSLRQGWEQYF
TRBV18	TRBJ1-5	14	few	-	TGTGCCAGCTCACAGACTCATAGCAATCAGCCCCAGCATTTT	CASSQTHSNQPQHF
TRBV7-2	TRBJ1-2	12	few	-	TGTGCCAGCAGCCCAGTAAACTATGGCTACACCTTC	CASSPVNYGYTF
TRBV5-1	TRBJ2-6	18	once	-	TGCGCCAGCAGCGGAACCGGGAGTGGAGTCTCTGGGGCCAACGTCCTGACTTTC	CASSGTGSGVSGANVLTF
TRBV3-1/TRBV3-2	TRBJ2-5	14	-	-	TGTGCCAGCAGCCAAGAGGGCAGGGTCAAGACCCAGTACTTC	CASSQEGRVKTQYF
TRBV6-5	TRBJ1-1	14	-	-	TGTGCCAGCAGTCCCTCAGGAGGGAACACTGAAGCTTTCTTT	CASSPSGGNTEAFF
TRBV13	TRBJ1-1	14	-	-	TGTGCCAGCAGCTTAGGGTCGGTGAACACTGAAGCTTTCTTT	CASSLGSVNTEAFF
TRBV18	TRBJ1-1	13	once	TRBD1	TGTGCCAGCTCGACAGGGATGAACACTGAAGCTTTCTTT	CASSTGMNTEAFF
TRBV5-5	TRBJ2-1	12	-	TRBD2	TGTGCCAGCAGTGGGGACGGGGGGGGGCAGTTCTTC	CASSGDGGGQFF
TRBV5-6	TRBJ2-7	18	-	TRBD2	TGTGCCAGCAGCTTAGGTTCCGGACTAGCGGGGGGTCAATACGAGCAGTACTTC	CASSLGSGLAGGQYEQYF
TRBV11-3	TRBJ1-5	14	-	-	TGTGCCAGCAGCTTCGTACAACAGAATCAGCCCCAGCATTTT	CASSFVQQNQPQHF
TRBV6-5	TRBJ1-2	14	few	-	TGTGCCAGCAACCCGACAGCAGCTAACTATGGCTACACCTTC	CASNPTAANYGYTF
TRBV2	TRBJ2-7	10	few	-	TGTGCCAGCAGTGAGGGACTTCAGTACTTC	CASSEGLQYF
TRBV4-1	TRBJ2-7	15	-	TRBD1	TGCGCCAGCAGCCCACTATCGGGACAGACCTACGAGCAGTACTTC	CASSPLSGQTYEQYF
TRBV27	TRBJ2-7	13	once	TRBD1	TGTGCCAGCGCGCCGGGACAGACCTACGAGCAGTACTTC	CASAPGQTYEQYF
TRBV18	TRBJ1-2	15	-	-	TGTGCCAGCTCACCAAGGAACAGGGCGGACTATGGCTACACCTTC	CASSPRNRADYGYTF
TRBV19	TRBJ2-5	17	-	TRBD2	TGTGCCAGTAGTATCCGGACTAGCGGGAGGGCCGGAGAGACCCAGTACTTC	CASSIRTSGRAGETQYF
TRBV5-1	TRBJ2-7	15	-	-	TGCGCCAGCAGTTCCACAGGGACCCGTGGGTACGAGCAGTACTTC	CASSSTGTRGYEQYF
TRBV28	TRBJ1-5	13	-	-	TGTGCCAGCAGTTTAATCCTTAATCAGCCCCAGCATTTT	CASSLILNQPQHF
TRBV7-2	TRBJ2-2	17	-	-	TGTGCCAGCAGCTCGCGACTCACAGGGACGAACACCGGGGAGCTGTTTTTT	CASSSRLTGTNTGELFF
TRBV5-4	TRBJ2-2	15	few	-	TGTGCCAGCAGCCCGGGGGGCCCTACGCCCGGGGAGCTGTTTTTT	CASSPGGPTPGELFF
TRBV11-2	TRBJ1-1	14	-	-	TGTGCCAGCAGCTTTAAGAACAGGAACACTGAAGCTTTCTTT	CASSFKNRNTEAFF
TRBV10-3	TRBJ2-5	14	-	-	TGTGCCATCAGTTATAAGGACAGCCAAGAGACCCAGTACTTC	CAISYKDSQETQYF
TRBV15	TRBJ1-5	16	-	-	TGTGCCACCAGCAGAGATATCGGCAGAGGTCAGGGGCCCCAGCATTTT	CATSRDIGRGQGPQHF
TRBV6-2/TRBV6-3	TRBJ1-1	15	-	TRBD1	TGTGCCAGCAGCCAGGAGGACAGGGGTTATACTGAAGCTTTCTTT	CASSQEDRGYTEAFF
TRBV23-1	TRBJ1-5	16	-	TRBD1	TGCGCCAGCAGTTGGGGGACAGGGAAGAGGGGTCAGCCCCAGCATTTT	CASSWGTGKRGQPQHF
TRBV18	TRBJ2-7	15	once	TRBD1	TGTGCCAGCTCACCGGCCGGGACAGGGACTTACGAGCAGTACTTC	CASSPAGTGTYEQYF
TRBV5-1	TRBJ1-1	13	-	-	TGCGCCAGCAGCTTGAATGTTCAGACTGAGGCTTTCTTT	CASSLNVQTEAFF
TRBV5-6	TRBJ1-3	14	-	-	TGTGCCAGCAGCTTGTTGGGCACTGGAAACACCATATATTTT	CASSLLGTGNTIYF
TRBV6-5	TRBJ1-5	14	-	TRBD1	TGTGCCAGTACAGGGGCCTCCGTCGTTTGGCCCCAGCATTTT	CASTGASVVWPQHF
TRBV29-1	TRBJ1-1	10	-	-	TGCAGCGTTTTGGGCCCCAAAGCTTTCTTT	CSVLGPKAFF
TRBV6-5	TRBJ2-1	15	-	-	TGTGCCAGCAGTTATGGGACACTCCCATACAATGAGCAGTTCTTC	CASSYGTLPYNEQFF
TRBV10-3	TRBJ2-7	13	-	-	TGTGCCATCAGGAAGGACAGTACCTACGAGCAGTACTTC	CAIRKDSTYEQYF
TRBV15	TRBJ1-2	16	-	TRBD1	TGTGCCACCAGCAGACCCGGGACAGCTTCTAACTATGGCTACACCTTC	CATSRPGTASNYGYTF
TRBV5-1	TRBJ2-3	17	-	TRBD2	TGCGCCAGCAGCATCTCTACTAGCGGGGGCCCCACAGATACGCAGTATTTT	CASSISTSGGPTDTQYF
TRBV2	TRBJ2-7	16	-	TRBD2	TGTGCCAGCAGTTACCGGACTAGCGGGAGGGCCAGGGAGCAGTACTTC	CASSYRTSGRAREQYF
TRBV4-2	TRBJ2-3	17	few	TRBD2	TGTGCCAGCAGCCTAACCCGTCTAGCGGGGGGGGCAGATACGCAGTATTTT	CASSLTRLAGGADTQYF
TRBV24-1	TRBJ1-3	12	-	-	TGTGCCACCAGTGATGTCAGAAACACCATATATTTT	CATSDVRNTIYF
TRBV23-1	TRBJ2-7	14	-	-	TGCGCCAGCAAACCGTGCGGTAGAGGGTACGAGCAGTACTTC	CASKPCGRGYEQYF
TRBV5-7	TRBJ2-7	12	-	-	TGTGCCAGCAATAAGGGGACCTACGAGCAGTACTTC	CASNKGTYEQYF
TRBV19	TRBJ2-5	14	-	-	TGTGCCAGTAGTTGGGACACCTACGGGGAGACCCAGTACTTC	CASSWDTYGETQYF
TRBV11-2	TRBJ1-5	15	-	-	TGTGCCAGCAGCTTAGCTCGGGGGTCAAATCAGCCCCAGCATTTT	CASSLARGSNQPQHF
TRBV19	TRBJ1-5	16	-	-	TGTGCCAGTAGTATAGGGGGCCGGTATAGCAATCAGCCCCAGCATTTT	CASSIGGRYSNQPQHF
TRBV2	TRBJ2-5	15	-	TRBD2	TGTGCCAGCAACGTACTAGCGGGGGGGAAAGAGACCCAGTACTTC	CASNVLAGGKETQYF